The 10 T cell receptor beta chains below were found in one sample sequenced in a study of blood T cells in healthy people across ages. Primed by a sample-barcoded 5' primer and a J-beta primer mix, a second PCR proceeded for roughly 7 to 11 cycles. Using its own MiXCR run on the 5' RACE reads, TCRdb lists one record per CDR3 protein. The sample holds some 920,000 distinct CDR3 sequences, roughly 50% seen once. The sequencing sample was made of blood. The receptors were gathered from a woman aged 55 to 70 in good health.

The chain combines TRBV6-1 with TRBJ1-5; D unresolved. The CDR3 loop spans 13 amino acids. Germline V gene lookup returns CDR1 MNHNS and CDR2 SASEGT. V dropped 0 bases and J dropped 6 bases, with 6 bases sitting between them. DNA of the CDR3: TGTGCCAGCAGTGAAGCGTGGCTTCAGCCCCAGCATTTT. The encoded protein is CASSEAWLQPQHF.

This rearrangement joins TRBV2 to TRBJ1-2; D remains ambiguous. Trimming left V 5 bases short and J 5 bases short, with 12 bases between. This CDR3 has 13 residues. Germline CDR1 is SNHLY and CDR2 is FYNNEI. CDR3 sequence: CASSLDGLYGYTF. The CDR3 nucleotides read TGTGCCAGCAGTCTGGACGGACTTTATGGCTACACCTTC.

A word on this clonotype: An end of the junction differs from the germline gene, which may be a read error. V is TRBV7-6 and J is TRBJ2-1, with D hard to call. The CDR3 length is 13 residues. The germline V gene has CDR1 SGHVS and CDR2 FNYEAQ. In DNA form, the CDR3 reads TGTGCCAGCAGCTTAGGGTGGAACAATAAGCAGTTCTTC. Protein product: CASSLGWNNKQFF.

This clonotype has just one count. The chain links TRBV20-1 to TRBJ1-5; 7 bases agree with TRBD1. This CDR3 spans 15 amino acids. Germline V CDR1 and CDR2: DFQATT, SNEGSKA (reference sequence). Losses at the gene ends were 6 bases for V and 5 bases for J; bases not matched to a gene: 13. CDR3 in DNA: TGCAGTGCCTATTTGAGACAGGGCTTTTATCAGCCCCAGCATTTT. It encodes CSAYLRQGFYQPQHF.

This clonotype has just one count. The chain uses TRBV27 and TRBJ1-4, with 9 bases fitting TRBD1. J lost 8 bases, V lost 3 bases, and 7 bases had no gene match. The CDR3 totals 15 residues. CDR1 is MNHEY and CDR2 is SMNVEV in the germline V gene (reference sequence). CDR3 region: CASSLSRDRDEKLFF. DNA for the CDR3: TGTGCCAGCAGTTTGTCCCGGGACAGGGACGAAAAACTGTTTTTT.

Only one count was recorded for this clonotype. The V gene is TRBV24-1, the J gene TRBJ1-2, with D possibly being TRBD1 (5 bases). Germline CDR1 KGHDR, CDR2 SFDVKD. This CDR3 comprises 14 residues. Trimming removed 3 bases from V and 5 bases from J, with 12 bases in between. The chain's CDR3 is CATSDTLTAYGYTF. For the CDR3, the DNA is TGTGCCACCAGTGATACCCTGACAGCGTATGGCTACACCTTC.

This clonotype was recorded a few times. The chain links TRBV11-2 to TRBJ2-1; weak D call: TRBD2 (6 bases). V was pared by 4 bases and J by 1 base, with 14 bases between. Germline CDR1 is SGHAT and CDR2 is FQNNGV. The CDR3 runs 16 residues. CDR3 sequence reads: CASSSSKGRSYNEQFF. The CDR3 DNA follows: TGTGCCAGCAGCTCCTCCAAGGGGAGGTCCTACAATGAGCAGTTCTTC.

This clonotype was seen a handful of times. The rearrangement links TRBV6-1 to TRBJ2-5, with D maybe TRBD1 (6 bases). V lost 6 bases and J lost 4, with 12 bases in between. Germline V gives CDR1 MNHNS, CDR2 SASEGT. This CDR3 is 13 amino acids long. CDR3 bases: TGTGCCAGCAGCCAGGGGTGGGGAGAGACCCAGTACTTC. Translating it yields CASSQGWGETQYF.

In its sample, this clonotype was seen once. The chain uses TRBV5-6 and TRBJ2-3, with a tentative D call TRBD2 (5 bases). The CDR3 is made up of 15 amino acids. V gave up 4 bases and J gave up 0 bases, with 12 bases separating them. Germline loops: CDR1 SGHDT, CDR2 YYEEEE. The CDR3 is CASSKGAVSTDTQYF. DNA of the CDR3: TGTGCCAGCAGCAAGGGAGCAGTGAGCACAGATACGCAGTATTTT.

The chain combines TRBV6-5 with TRBJ2-7; D is undetermined. The ends were cut back, 0 bases at V and 0 bases at J, with 9 bases in the middle. Germline V gene lookup returns CDR1 MNHEY and CDR2 SVGAGI. The CDR3 covers 15 residues. In DNA form, the CDR3 reads TGTGCCAGCAGTTACTCGGAGAGTAGCTCCTACGAGCAGTACTTC. Protein: CASSYSESSSYEQYF.